This T cell receptor (beta chain) is drawn from a study of early T cells in non-severe SARS-CoV-2 infection. Study background: With bulk RNA from unsorted whole blood as input, sequencing yielded unpaired chains.

CDR1 SGHAT and CDR2 FQNNGV come from the germline V gene. V was trimmed by 5 bases and J by 0 bases, leaving 14 bases between them. The CDR3 is 16 residues long. Study-level results: Matches to VDJdb favored anti-spike CD8 responses and missed private and CD4 specificities.

Notes on this clonotype: Its antigen is still unknown.

From the 5' RACE reads, TCRdb called clonotypes with MiXCR, one entry per CDR3 protein. The sample carries some 67,000 distinct CDR3 sequences, roughly 13% recorded once. The gene calls are TRBV11-2 and TRBJ2-1, with TRBD2 as a possible D gene (6 bases). The material sequenced was whole blood. The TCR was taken from an adult who was a healthcare worker with PCR-confirmed SARS-CoV-2 infection or an uninfected control (not recorded which). CDR3 loop: CASSRPPGASYNEQFF. In DNA, the CDR3 is TGTGCCAGCAGCAGACCGCCGGGAGCCTCCTACAATGAGCAGTTCTTC.